This T cell receptor beta chain was identified during a study of response to subunit inactivated influenza vaccine. The CDR3 is made up of 12 amino acids. The germline V and J ends were trimmed by 10 bases and 4 bases, with 13 bases remaining between them. Germline-derived CDR1 and CDR2 are MNHNY and SVGAGI (reference sequence). TCRdb reprocessed the RT-PCR reads with MiXCR, giving one entry per CDR3 protein. The table shows approximately 570,000 distinct CDR3 sequences, with around 8% occurring only once. The chain uses TRBV6-6 and TRBJ1-1; D uncertain. This sequence originates from a man aged 45 to 70 who received an inactivated influenza vaccine. Here the sequenced sample was PBMCs from blood, taken 23 months after vaccination. This CDR3 reads CAIRGRSTEAFF. Here the CDR3 DNA reads TGTGCCATCCGGGGAAGGAGCACTGAAGCTTTCTTT.